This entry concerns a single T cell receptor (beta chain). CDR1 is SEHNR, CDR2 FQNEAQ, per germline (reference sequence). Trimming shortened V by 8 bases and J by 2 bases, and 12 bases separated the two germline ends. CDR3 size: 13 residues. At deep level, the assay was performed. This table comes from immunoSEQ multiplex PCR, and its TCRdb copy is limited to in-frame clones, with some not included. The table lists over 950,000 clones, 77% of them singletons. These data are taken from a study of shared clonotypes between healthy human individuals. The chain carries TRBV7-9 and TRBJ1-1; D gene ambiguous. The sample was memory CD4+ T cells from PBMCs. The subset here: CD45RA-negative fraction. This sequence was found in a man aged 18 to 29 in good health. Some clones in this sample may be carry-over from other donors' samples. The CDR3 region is CASAFGGNTEAFF. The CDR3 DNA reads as TGTGCCAGCGCCTTTGGAGGTAACACTGAAGCTTTCTTT.